The sequence of this T cell receptor beta chain was determined in a study of blood T cell repertoires in COVID-19. Overall study: The origin of the acute and convalescent COVID-19 samples was the United States, Italy and Spain.

Recruits, aged roughly 18 to 95 years, lived in about two dozen US areas. Cohorts were based on clinical histories the participants reported. Sequencing used immunoSEQ multiplex PCR; TCRdb keeps in-frame clones, though not all of them. The sample shows roughly 250,000 clones, around 90% of them seen only once. This CDR3 is built from 15 residues. Germline CDR1 is SGHTA and CDR2 is FQGNSA. Trimming removed 5 bases at V and 4 bases at J, with 16 bases between. This TCR was sampled from a woman aged 40-49 years with acute COVID-19. The sample consisted of PBMCs or T cells enriched from blood (not recorded which). The chain carries TRBV7-2 and TRBJ2-3; D may be TRBD1 (6 bases). CDR3 in DNA: TGTGCCAGCAGCCCAGGGGTGGGAGTAGCAGATACGCAGTATTTT. It is translated as CASSPGVGVADTQYF.